This TCR beta chain emerged from a study of blood T cell repertoires in COVID-19. Per germline, CDR1 SGHNT and CDR2 YENEEA. CDR3 size: 19 residues. The junction had 17 bases not matched to a gene; V was cut back by 0 bases and J by 7 bases. Profiling relied on immunoSEQ multiplex PCR, and the TCRdb table lists in-frame clones only, not all of them. The table lists 40,000 or so clones, around 85% of them singletons. V is TRBV11-3 and J is TRBJ1-5, with 8 bases lining up with TRBD1. The TCR was taken from a human donor in a cohort sampled during active COVID-19. The source material was peripheral blood. The CDR3 region has the DNA TGTGCCAGCAGCTTAGATCCCTATGACAGGGGTTGGAAGTGGCAGCCCCAGCATTTT. Its protein product is CASSLDPYDRGWKWQPQHF. Full variable domain (rest looked up from reference TRBV11-3 and TRBJ1-5): EAGVVQSPRYKIIEKKQPVAFWCNPISGHNTLYWYLQNLGQGPELLIRYENEEAVDDSQLPKDRFSAERLKGVDSTLKIQPAELGDSAVYLCASSLDPYDRGWKWQPQHFGDGTRLSIL.